Listed below are T cell receptor beta chains from one sample, sequenced in a study of lymphopenia after photon versus proton radiotherapy. Assay: immunoSEQ multiplex PCR; the TCRdb copy retains only in-frame clones and omits some. The sample includes fewer than 25,000 clones, roughly 84% of them seen just once. Specimen: peripheral blood, collected from a patient treated with photon-based radiotherapy. The receptors originated from a middle-aged man with gastric cancer. CDR3s include the opening cysteine and the closing phenylalanine or tryptophan. Fields, in order: J gene, V gene, clone size, D gene, CDR3 protein, CDR3 DNA. D genes are given only for firm matches. Clone size, where shown, is once, few, many, or a class for clones that have expanded.

>TRBJ2-5|TRBV18|.|.
CASSTETPGHLQETQYF
TGTGCCAGCTCAACGGAGACTCCGGGACACCTCCAAGAGACCCAGTACTTC
>TRBJ1-5|TRBV27|.|TRBD1
CASSTDRAYQPQHF
TGTGCCAGCAGTACAGACAGGGCGTATCAGCCCCAGCATTTT
>TRBJ1-6|TRBV11-2|once|TRBD1
CASSLGQGFRSPLHF
TGTGCCAGCAGCTTGGGACAGGGCTTTCGATCACCCCTCCACTTT
>TRBJ2-1|TRBV6-1|.|TRBD2
CASRASGGEQFF
TGTGCCAGCAGGGCTAGCGGGGGGGAGCAGTTCTTC
>TRBJ2-7|TRBV18|once|TRBD1
CASSRGTGGTEQYF
TGTGCCAGCTCACGGGGGACAGGGGGTACCGAGCAGTACTTC
>TRBJ2-3|TRBV11-2|once|TRBD1
CASSSYRGRGDTQYF
TGTGCCAGCAGCTCCTACAGGGGGCGCGGAGATACGCAGTATTTT
>TRBJ1-2|TRBV30|.|TRBD1
CAWVDRAGGYTF
TGTGCCTGGGTCGACAGGGCGGGCGGCTACACCTTC
>TRBJ2-1|TRBV30|.|.
CAWSWGEQFF
TGTGCCTGGAGCTGGGGTGAGCAGTTCTTC
>TRBJ2-1|TRBV27|.|.
CASRTMTSSGEQFF
TGTGCCAGCAGGACAATGACCTCCAGCGGTGAGCAGTTCTTC
>TRBJ1-3|TRBV29-1|.|.
CSAKLGNTIYF
TGCAGCGCCAAACTTGGAAACACCATATATTTT
>TRBJ2-5|TRBV5-3|once|.
CARSLAGGAPRAQYF
TGTGCCAGAAGCTTGGCTGGAGGGGCCCCAAGGGCCCAGTACTTC
>TRBJ1-1|TRBV25-1|once|.
CASSESTEAFF
TGTGCCAGCAGTGAAAGTACTGAAGCTTTCTTT
>TRBJ2-7|TRBV7-9|.|.
CASSPTVSVYEQYF
TGTGCCAGTTCTCCGACAGTTTCTGTATACGAGCAGTACTTC
>TRBJ1-2|TRBV11-2|.|TRBD1
CASSSSGTGGYTF
TGTGCCAGCAGTAGTTCCGGGACAGGCGGCTACACCTTC
>TRBJ2-5|TRBV5-4|.|TRBD1
CASGPPDRERETQYF
TGTGCCAGCGGCCCCCCCGACAGGGAGCGGGAGACCCAGTACTTC